These 11 T cell receptor beta chains originate from one sample sequenced in a study of blood T cell repertoires in COVID-19. TCRdb's copy holds only in-frame clones and misses some; the assay was immunoSEQ multiplex PCR. The repertoire holds 150,000 or so clones, with roughly 84% as singletons. Sequenced: PBMCs or T cells enriched from blood (not recorded which). Source of these receptors: a woman between 45 and 65 years old who had recovered from COVID-19.

The V gene is TRBV11-2, the J gene TRBJ1-2; D is ambiguous. V lost 2 bases and J 3 bases, leaving 7 bases between the germline ends. Germline CDR1 SGHAT, CDR2 FQNNGV. The CDR3 runs to 13 residues. DNA for the CDR3: TGTGCCAGCAGCTTAATAACAGACTATGGCTACACCTTC. It is translated as CASSLITDYGYTF.

This chain uses TRBV19 with TRBJ2-5, with unresolved D. From germline, CDR1 is LNHDA and CDR2 SQIVND (reference sequence). V was cut by 5 bases and J by 4 bases, with 5 bases left in between. CDR3 length equals 11 residues. CDR3 residues: CASSAAETQYF. The CDR3 DNA reads TGTGCCAGTAGTGCGGCAGAGACCCAGTACTTC.

A word on this clone: One end of the junction fails to match germline, which may point to a read error. This rearrangement joins TRBV12-3 or TRBV12-4 to TRBJ1-2; D is possibly TRBD1 (5 bases). CDR3 length equals 12 residues. The CDR3 sequence is CASSLAPGEENF. The CDR3 DNA reads as TGTGCCAGCAGTTTAGCGCCGGGGGAGGAGAACTTC.

The genes are TRBV28 and TRBJ2-6, with 7 bases that match TRBD2. Germline V gene sequence: CDR1 MDHEN, CDR2 SYDVKM. J gave up 1 base and V 9 bases, and 15 bases lay outside the gene matches. The CDR3 spans 18 residues. The CDR3, as DNA: TGTGCCAGTTTGGGGGGGTCCGGCACTTCATCTGGGGCCAACGTCCTGACTTTC. Translated, it gives CASLGGSGTSSGANVLTF. The full variable domain, its missing parts supplied by reference TRBV28 and TRBJ2-6, is DVKVTQSSRYLVKRTGEKVFLECVQDMDHENMFWYRQDPGLGLRLIYFSYDVKMKEKGDIPEGYSVSREKKERFSLILESASTNQTSMYLCASLGGSGTSSGANVLTFGAGSRLTVL.

The J gene is TRBJ2-1, the V gene TRBV29-1, with D possibly matching TRBD2 (6 bases). The CDR3 has 13 residues. V was trimmed by 3 bases and J by 9 bases, leaving 15 bases between them. In germline, CDR1 is SQVTM, CDR2 ANQGSEA. CDR3 sequence: CSVDLGGAREQFF. In nucleotides, the CDR3 is TGCAGCGTTGATTTAGGAGGGGCCCGTGAGCAGTTCTTC.

CDR3 amino acids: CASSLDGATDTQYF. The DNA for the CDR3 is TGTGCCAGCAGCTTAGATGGGGCAACAGATACGCAGTATTTT. This chain uses TRBV7-9 with TRBJ2-3, with D possibly TRBD1 on 5 matching bases. Per the germline V gene, CDR1 is SEHNR and CDR2 is FQNEAQ (reference sequence). The germline V and J ends were trimmed by 1 base and 3 bases, with 8 bases remaining between them. The CDR3 is made up of 14 amino acids.

The V gene is TRBV19, the J gene TRBJ1-6; D perhaps matches TRBD1 (5 bases). Looked up from germline, CDR1 is LNHDA and CDR2 is SQIVND (reference sequence). V dropped 3 bases and J dropped 6 bases, with 12 bases sitting between them. CDR3 length equals 15 residues. CDR3 bases: TGTGCCAGTAGTATGTGGGGCGCGTCTAATTCACCCCTCCACTTT. Encoded protein: CASSMWGASNSPLHF.

This chain links TRBV29-1 with TRBJ2-3, with TRBD1 identical over 7 bases. V was pared by 5 bases and J by 5 bases, with 7 bases of the junction left unmatched. The CDR3 is 13 residues long. Germline lookup yields CDR1 SQVTM and CDR2 ANQGSEA. The CDR3 spells CSVLRQGRDTQYF. The CDR3 nucleotides are TGCAGCGTTCTACGACAGGGAAGAGATACGCAGTATTTT.

The V and J genes are TRBV7-9 and TRBJ1-2; tentative D call: TRBD1 (5 bases). CDR1 is SEHNR, CDR2 FQNEAQ, per germline (reference sequence). V was cut by 2 bases and J by 7 bases, with 14 bases left in between. This CDR3 spans 14 amino acids. The CDR3 DNA reads as TGTGCCAGCAGCTTAAGGGGCCTCCCTGGTGGCTACACCTTC. It codes for CASSLRGLPGGYTF.

V is TRBV3-1 (or the pseudogene TRBV3-2) and J is TRBJ2-1, with TRBD1 as a possible D gene (5 bases). Between the trimmed V and J ends, which lost 0 bases and 0 bases, there was a span of 12 bases. Germline V gene sequence: CDR1 LGHDT, CDR2 YNNKEL (reference sequence). The length of the CDR3 is 17 residues. CDR3 nucleotide sequence: TGTGCCAGCAGCCAAGATCAAAGGGGCCTCTCCTACAATGAGCAGTTCTTC. Its translation: CASSQDQRGLSYNEQFF.

The V call is TRBV3-1 (or the pseudogene TRBV3-2), the J call TRBJ1-3; D ambiguous. This CDR3 spans 15 amino acids. V shed 0 bases and J shed 3 bases, with 9 bases lying between them. The germline CDR1 and CDR2 sequences are LGHDT and YNNKEL (reference sequence). DNA for the CDR3: TGTGCCAGCAGCCAAGATCTAGGATTTGGAAACACCATATATTTT. Amino acid sequence: CASSQDLGFGNTIYF.